Following are 3 T cell receptor beta chains from one sample sequenced in a study of blood T cell repertoires in COVID-19. This table comes from immunoSEQ multiplex PCR, and its TCRdb copy is limited to in-frame clones, with some not included. The sample shows under 120,000 clones, 75% to 90% of them seen only once. Sequences were obtained from peripheral blood. These receptor sequences come from an elderly woman with acute or convalescent COVID-19.

The genes are TRBV7-6 and TRBJ2-2, with TRBD2 matching over 9 bases. CDR3 size: 16 residues. Trimming cost V 0 bases and J 8 bases; bases outside gene matches: 7. Germline V CDR1 and CDR2: SGHVS, FNYEAQ. CDR3 loop: CASSLALASGVGELFF. CDR3 coding DNA: TGTGCCAGCAGCTTAGCGTTGGCTAGCGGGGTTGGGGAGCTGTTTTTT.

This clone was seen a single time. The rearrangement joins TRBV10-1 to TRBJ1-2, with TRBD1 as a possible D gene (5 bases). The CDR3 totals 15 residues. From germline, CDR1 is WNHNN and CDR2 SYGVQD (reference sequence). The V and J ends lost 2 bases and 4 bases respectively, with 14 bases between them. The CDR3 nucleotides read TGCGCCAGCAGTGAGAGACGGGACTGGAGCTATGGCTACACCTTC. It specifies CASSERRDWSYGYTF.

This sequence joins TRBV4-1 and TRBJ2-4, with D perhaps TRBD1 (8 bases). Germline V CDR1 and CDR2: MGHRA, YSYEKL. V dropped 1 base and J dropped 6 bases, with 16 bases sitting between them. The CDR3 is 16 residues long. The CDR3 region is CASSQATQGGGNIQYF. The CDR3 nucleotides are TGCGCCAGCAGCCAAGCAACACAGGGGGGGGGAAACATTCAGTACTTC.